The source of this T cell receptor (beta chain) is a study of blood T cell repertoires in COVID-19. About this clone: Within the sample, other DNA sequences also encode this same CDR3.

The trim removed 2 bases at V and 3 bases at J, leaving 5 bases unmatched. Per germline, CDR1 MNHNS and CDR2 SASEGT. CDR3 size: 16 residues. In the authors' methods: Amplification of reference gene primers provided the estimated nucleated cell counts. Assay: immunoSEQ multiplex PCR; the TCRdb copy retains only in-frame clones and omits some. V and J calls and clone size are as listed in that table; D and trimming were resolved from the DNA. Among 150,000 to 190,000 clones listed, around four fifths were seen once. V and J are TRBV6-1 and TRBJ2-1; 9 bases map to TRBD1. The clonotype comes from a woman aged 80 or over with acute or convalescent COVID-19. The specimen sequenced was peripheral blood. The CDR3 sequence is CASSELGTGSYNEQFF. The CDR3 bases are TGTGCCAGCAGTGAACTTGGGACAGGGAGCTACAATGAGCAGTTCTTC.